Listed below are T cell receptor beta chains from one sample, sequenced in a study of early T cells in non-severe SARS-CoV-2 infection. TCRdb reprocessed the 5' RACE reads via MiXCR and lists one record per CDR3 protein. This table has about 81,000 distinct CDR3 sequences, 5% to 6.5% appearing once. Sequencing input: whole blood. These receptors all stem from an adult who was a healthcare worker with PCR-confirmed SARS-CoV-2 infection or an uninfected control (not recorded which). CDR3s leave out the opening cysteine and the closing phenylalanine or tryptophan. The order of the fields is V gene, CDR3 length, D gene, CDR3 protein. D genes are given only for firm matches.

>TRBV6-5|14|TRBD1
ASSPWTGQGASPLH
>TRBV12-3/TRBV12-4|15|-
ASSLFGGFGADYGYT
>TRBV7-2|12|TRBD2
ASSYTSVSYEQY
>TRBV6-1|13|-
ASSDSLIGNYGYT
>TRBV5-4|14|TRBD1
ASSLAGTGVITEAF
>TRBV20-1|10|-
SARRGNYGYT
>TRBV9|11|TRBD1
ASSPGTEETQY
>TRBV6-5|11|-
ASISGSSYEQY
>TRBV6-1|13|TRBD1
ASSKGQGDVYEQY
>TRBV9|14|-
ASSSGTAKYNSPLH
>TRBV12-3/TRBV12-4|12|-
ASSKLAGTGELF
>TRBV4-3|13|TRBD2
ASSQVGEGYNEQF
>TRBV5-6|12|-
ASSLVRSRTEAF
>TRBV9|10|-
ASSPGLYEQY
>TRBV20-1|11|TRBD1
SARETGKNIQY
>TRBV20-1|9|TRBD2
SARGTIEQY
>TRBV5-1|15|TRBD2
ASSREPAGDSYNEQF
>TRBV6-1|14|TRBD1
ASRGQGTTTNEKLF
>TRBV7-9|13|TRBD1
ASSLYQGAQETQY
>TRBV7-9|10|-
ASSLLGGGTF
>TRBV7-9|11|TRBD1
ASSPTGITEAF
>TRBV29-1|10|-
SVYTPKDGYT
>TRBV12-3/TRBV12-4|11|-
ASRLRGNTEAF
>TRBV7-2|12|TRBD1
ASSLDRGGYEQY
>TRBV11-2|11|-
ASSRGSGNTIY
>TRBV18|16|-
ASSPPPGRAGVNTEAF
>TRBV19|11|-
ASTPSKPYGYT
>TRBV9|13|TRBD1
ASSVNTGDTGELF
>TRBV18|12|TRBD2
ASSHGTSEQTQY
>TRBV2|14|-
ASSVGSGKGVHEQY
>TRBV4-2|12|-
ASSQGQPHYGYT
>TRBV30|11|-
AWSSDGPKSLH
>TRBV3-1|12|-
ASSPNSGFGGYT
>TRBV7-2|12|-
ASSPKRAQETQY
>TRBV18|14|TRBD1
ASSPLRTGGNSPLH
>TRBV18|11|TRBD2
ASRGGSQETQY
>TRBV6-2/TRBV6-3|10|-
ASMGRTYEQY
>TRBV20-1|15|-
SAATIGGIRANEKLF
>TRBV3-1|14|-
ASSQDLGGAPYEQY
>TRBV20-1|12|-
SARALTSAGEQY
>TRBV3-1|12|TRBD2
ASSLLAGSDTQY
>TRBV7-2|10|-
ASSLGGYERY
>TRBV28|14|-
ASSFGIGILPYGYT
>TRBV14|13|TRBD1
ASSQWGQGFHEQY
>TRBV10-3|11|TRBD1
AISAADRGERN
>TRBV11-2|11|-
ASSFLGAGEQF
>TRBV5-1|12|TRBD1
ASSLRAGGNEQF
>TRBV15|16|TRBD2
ATSRGTSGGSVLETQY
>TRBV20-1|15|TRBD2
SARDRGRGGRQETQY
>TRBV2|13|-
ASSDWQSGANVLT
>TRBV29-1|12|-
SVLDRGGTNVLT
>TRBV19|13|-
ASSIAGVNTGELF